Sequencing of this T cell receptor beta chain was carried out in a study of patients and donors after allogeneic stem cell transplantation. TCRdb reanalysed the RT-PCR reads using MiXCR and keeps one entry per CDR3 protein. The sample shows fewer than 200,000 distinct CDR3 sequences, roughly 30% of them seen only once. CDR3 length equals 15 residues. V lost 2 bases, J lost 0 bases, and 7 bases lay in between. This clonotype was seen a few times. The receptor was isolated from a human donor who was either an allogeneic HSCT recipient or a stem cell or donor lymphocyte infusion donor (not recorded which). It is not recorded whose cells these are; they may come from a transplant donor. The chain uses TRBV12-3 or TRBV12-4 and TRBJ1-4; D ambiguous. Material for sequencing was blood, either unsorted or a sorted T cell fraction (not recorded which). The CDR3 region has the DNA TGTGCCAGCAGTTTAAAAACAGCAACTAATGAAAAACTGTTTTTT. Translation gives CASSLKTATNEKLFF.